This T cell receptor beta chain is drawn from a study of TIL therapy for anti-PD-1-resistant metastatic lung cancer. On the study more broadly: Tumors carried a median around 1.4 non-synonymous mutations per megabase. Study results and limitations: Patients were highly selected, enriched for treatment-naive, never-smoker and oncogene-addicted cases. TIL cultures after expansion showed higher clonality and lower diversity than baseline tumor (median around 5.9% vs 31%).

A few counts support this clone. Its antigen remains unknown. This CDR3 contains 16 residues. V shed 3 bases and J 7 bases; nucleotides not matched to a gene: 7. CDR1 is SGHTA and CDR2 is FQGNSA in the germline V gene. Sequencing used immunoSEQ v3. Libraries were prepared by immunoSEQ multiplex PCR; TCRdb keeps only in-frame clonotypes and omits some of them. Among about 100,000 clones listed, just over 65% were seen once. Described time point: pre-treatment sample, taken before nivolumab and TIL therapy. Tumor tissue came from excised metastases, mostly pleural nodules or supraclavicular lymph nodes. Adults with stage 4 NSCLC were enrolled in a phase I trial.

The sample consisted of tumor tissue, taken at baseline. V usage is TRBV7-2 and J usage is TRBJ2-2, with 11 bases matching TRBD2. The TCR originated in a person aged 25-79 years with non-small cell lung cancer. CDR3: CASSFSGGAGGGELFF. The CDR3 DNA is TGTGCCAGCAGCTTTAGCGGGGGGGCCGGAGGCGGGGAGCTGTTTTTT. Drawing the rest from reference TRBV7-2 and TRBJ2-2, the complete variable domain is GAGVSQSPSNKVTEKGKDVELRCDPISGHTALYWYRQSLGQGLEFLIYFQGNSAPDKSGLPSDRFSAERTGGSVSTLTIQRTQQEDSAVYLCASSFSGGAGGGELFFGEGSRLTVL.